Listed here is a single TCR beta chain. Second-dose timings of about 4 or about 12 weeks were pooled. This specimen belongs to a study of T cell responses to AZD1222 COVID-19 vaccine. Profiled with immunoSEQ multiplex PCR; TCRdb holds only in-frame clones, not every one. The top ten hold roughly 10% of the sample, which has fewer than 200,000 clones, about 86% seen once. The sequencing here drew on peripheral blood, taken 28 days after the second AZD1222 dose. This clonotype originated in an adult who received the AZD1222 COVID-19 vaccine.

The CDR3 nucleotides read TGTGCCAGCTCCCCGACAGGGGGTGAAAATGGCTACACCTTC. Translation: CASSPTGGENGYTF. The chain employs TRBV18 and TRBJ1-2; 9 nucleotides align to TRBD1. Germline trimming cut 6 bases from V and 6 bases from J; bases unmatched to any gene: 8. Germline lookup yields CDR1 KGHSH and CDR2 LQKENI. The CDR3 extends over 14 amino acids.